This T cell receptor (beta chain) comes out of a study of tumor-infiltrating lymphocytes in primary liver carcinoma listed by TCRdb under 2017. For the wider study: Hepatocellular carcinoma (four) or combined HCC and intrahepatic cholangiocarcinoma (one) was present in the five patients, who were three men and two women aged 30 to 69 years. Each sample produced roughly 3.5 to 7.13 million productive TCRbeta reads, and read depth showed no significant difference between tissue types. Reproducibility between technical replicate repertoires was high, with correlation coefficients above 0.98 and mean shared-clone rates roughly 0.91. TCRbeta repertoire sequencing, expression microarrays and whole-exome sequencing were combined in the study across five regions of each liver tumor, with adjacent normal tissue and blood also included. The roughly 24 tumor region samples were profiled with Agilent mRNA microarrays so that TCRbeta repertoire diversity could be related to the local molecular phenotype. A total of roughly 35 specimens from 5 patients went through TCRbeta repertoire sequencing, namely 25 tumor regions, 5 adjacent noncancerous liver tissues and 5 peripheral blood samples. The five patients had tumors of stage T1-T3 N0M0, with maximum diameters ranging from about 4 to 11 cm.

CDR1 and CDR2, per the germline V gene (reference sequence), are SGHAT and FQDESV. Including cysteine and phenylalanine, the CDR3 has 17 amino acids. Of all the DNA, just the CDR3 is kept, 51 bases in frame from base 1. Without any cell sorting, total RNA and DNA were co-extracted from around 18-30 mg of bulk tissue using the AllPrep DNA/RNA mini kit. Five patients with histopathologically diagnosed primary liver carcinoma underwent surgical resection in China between November 2015 and March 2016. At the time of sampling, the patients had chronic HBV infection and had not received any treatment. Each tumor was sampled at five spatially separated regions: the tumor centre plus the superior, inferior, left-lateral and right-lateral poles. Histology showed that every tumor sample contained more than 80% viable tumor cells. Fresh tumor and adjacent tissue pieces were bisected, with one half stored in RNAlater at -80 degrees C and the other half sent for histology.

A constant-region primer and ProtoScript II reverse transcriptase were used to reverse-transcribe TCRbeta-specific cDNA from 500 ng total RNA. TCRbeta libraries were built with three nested multiplex PCR rounds, a slightly modified ARM-PCR procedure. Each of the first two PCR rounds ran for about 10 cycles and used multiplex TRBV1-TRBV30 forward primers together with a Cbeta reverse primer. A final 25-cycle PCR with Deep VentR polymerase added sample barcodes and Illumina adapters. Before sequencing, amplicons of 200-500 bp were gel-purified using a QIAquick gel extraction kit. An Illumina HiSeq 2500 was used to sequence the TCRbeta amplicons, generating 250-bp paired-end reads. The original pipeline was this. Reads were quality-trimmed with Trimmomatic v0.33, and paired reads were merged with FLASH v1.2.11 to recover full CDR3 sequences. V, D and J germline segments were assigned to the rearranged TCRbeta sequences by MiGEC v1.2.1b. Clonotype statistics and Shannon-Wiener diversity indices were calculated with VDJtools v1.0.0. To cut down on sampling bias, every analysis after diversity analysis relied on just the 250 most abundant clonotypes from each sample. Using fastp trimming at Q25 and MiXCR clonotype assembly, TCRdb reanalyzed the public sequencing data and kept in-frame beta chains. Identical CDR3 proteins give one entry, which carries the most common genes and DNA. None of the V and J calls come from the authors' own analysis; TCRdb made them. Recorded for this sample are fewer than 40,000 distinct CDR3 sequences; approximately 76% of them occurred a single time. The ten largest clones represent under 40% of the sample.

On this clonotype: Its antigen remains unidentified. It may be a read error: a sequence one base away is much more abundant.

What the research found in general, with its limitations: Just about 7.5-24% of top clones turned up in all five regions of a tumor, which suggests spatial heterogeneity among tumor-infiltrating T cells. The top 250 clones accounted for a significantly greater share of the repertoire in tumors than in blood (p = 0.039). The study included only five patients, and the authors note findings should be validated in a larger study. Consistent with antigen-driven expansion, pairs of tumor regions showed higher repertoire overlap (mean around 35%) than either tumor-adjacent pairs (approximately 17%) or tumor-blood pairs (around 14%). Since the samples were bulk and unsorted, there was no way to compare CD4+ and CD8+ T cell repertoires. Because sequencing covered only the TCR beta chain and unpaired alpha chains were not captured, true repertoire diversity is likely underestimated.

Recombination connected TRBV11-1 to TRBJ2-4; 13 junctional bases match TRBD2. This receptor was obtained from a woman aged 25 to 45 with primary liver carcinoma and hepatitis B virus infection. The sample taken for sequencing was liver tumor tissue from sampling region 3. What this sample's cell subset or site label stands for: tumor region T3, left-lateral pole. The CDR3 has the sequence CASGFPGTSGTENIQYF. The DNA sequence is TGTGCCAGCGGCTTTCCCGGGACTAGCGGGACCGAAAACATTCAGTACTTC.